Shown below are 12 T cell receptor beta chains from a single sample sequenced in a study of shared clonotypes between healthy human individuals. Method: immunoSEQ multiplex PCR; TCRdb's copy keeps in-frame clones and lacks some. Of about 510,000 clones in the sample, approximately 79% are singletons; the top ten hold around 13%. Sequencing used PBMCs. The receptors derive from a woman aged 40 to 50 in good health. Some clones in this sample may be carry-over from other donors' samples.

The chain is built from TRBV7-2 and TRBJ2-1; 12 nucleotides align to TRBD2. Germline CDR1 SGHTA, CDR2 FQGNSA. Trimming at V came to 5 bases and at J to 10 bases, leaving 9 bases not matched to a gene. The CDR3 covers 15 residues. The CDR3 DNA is TGTGCCAGCAGCAGCCGGACTAGCGGGACGGGCGAGCAGTTCTTC. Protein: CASSSRTSGTGEQFF.

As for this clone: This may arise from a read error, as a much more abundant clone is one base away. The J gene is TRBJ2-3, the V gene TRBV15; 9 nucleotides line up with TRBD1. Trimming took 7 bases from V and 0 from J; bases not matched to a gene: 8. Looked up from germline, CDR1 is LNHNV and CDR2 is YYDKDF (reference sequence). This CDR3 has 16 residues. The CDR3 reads CATNRGQGFSTDTQYF. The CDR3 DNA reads TGTGCCACCAACAGGGGACAGGGTTTTAGCACAGATACGCAGTATTTT.

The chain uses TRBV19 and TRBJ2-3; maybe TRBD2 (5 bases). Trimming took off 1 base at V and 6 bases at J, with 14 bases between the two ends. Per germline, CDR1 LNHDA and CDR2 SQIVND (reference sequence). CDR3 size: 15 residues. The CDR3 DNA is TGTGCCAGTAGTATAGTCACGGGAAATGCTGATACGCAGTATTTT. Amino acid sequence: CASSIVTGNADTQYF.

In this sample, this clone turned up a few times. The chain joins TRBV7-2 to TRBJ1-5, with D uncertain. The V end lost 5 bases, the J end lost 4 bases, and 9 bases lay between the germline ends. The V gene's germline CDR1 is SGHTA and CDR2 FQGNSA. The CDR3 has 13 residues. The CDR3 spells CASSPDQNQPQHF. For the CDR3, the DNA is TGTGCCAGCAGCCCGGACCAAAATCAGCCCCAGCATTTT.

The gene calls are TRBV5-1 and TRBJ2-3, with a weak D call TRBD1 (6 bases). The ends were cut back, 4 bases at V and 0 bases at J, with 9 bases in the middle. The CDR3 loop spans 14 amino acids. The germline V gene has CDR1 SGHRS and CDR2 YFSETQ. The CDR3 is CASSMTGSTDTQYF. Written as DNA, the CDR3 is TGCGCCAGCAGCATGACAGGTAGCACAGATACGCAGTATTTT.

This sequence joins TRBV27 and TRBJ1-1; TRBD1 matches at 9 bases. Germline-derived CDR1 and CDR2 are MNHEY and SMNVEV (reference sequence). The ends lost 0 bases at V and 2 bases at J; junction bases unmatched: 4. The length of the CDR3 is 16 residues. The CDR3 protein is CASSLSQGARNTEAFF. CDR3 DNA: TGTGCCAGCAGTTTATCACAGGGGGCGCGAAACACTGAAGCTTTCTTT.

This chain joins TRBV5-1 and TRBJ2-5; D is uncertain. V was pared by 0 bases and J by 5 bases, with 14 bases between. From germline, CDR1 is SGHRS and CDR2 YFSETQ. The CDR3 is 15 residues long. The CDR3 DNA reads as TGCGCCAGCAGCTTGGACGTTGGAGTTCATGAGACCCAGTACTTC. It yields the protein CASSLDVGVHETQYF.

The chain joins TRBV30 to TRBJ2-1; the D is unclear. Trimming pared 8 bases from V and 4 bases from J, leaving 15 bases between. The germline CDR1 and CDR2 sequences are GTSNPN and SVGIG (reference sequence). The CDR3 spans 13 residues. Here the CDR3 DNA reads TGTGCCAGCCGGACCTGGAGTTACAATGAGCAGTTCTTC. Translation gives CASRTWSYNEQFF.

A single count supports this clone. The CDR3 DNA reads as TGTGCCAGCAGTTTACTGGGGGCTGACGAGCAGTACTTC. Protein: CASSLLGADEQYF. The J gene is TRBJ2-7, the V gene TRBV28; perhaps TRBD1 as D (6 bases). V lost 2 bases to trimming and J lost 5 bases, with 10 bases between them. Germline values: CDR1 MDHEN, CDR2 SYDVKM. CDR3 length equals 13 residues.

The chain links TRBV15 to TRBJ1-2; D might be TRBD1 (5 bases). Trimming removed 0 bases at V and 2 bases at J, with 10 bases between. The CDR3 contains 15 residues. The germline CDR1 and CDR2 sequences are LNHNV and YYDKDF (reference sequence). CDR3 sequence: CATSRDLGQNYGYTF. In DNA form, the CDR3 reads TGTGCCACCAGCAGAGATCTGGGGCAGAACTATGGCTACACCTTC. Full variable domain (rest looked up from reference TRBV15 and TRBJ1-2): DAMVIQNPRYQVTQFGKPVTLSCSQTLNHNVMYWYQQKSSQAPKLLFHYYDKDFNNEADTPDNFQSRRPNTSFCFLDIRSPGLGDTAMYLCATSRDLGQNYGYTFGSGTRLTVV.

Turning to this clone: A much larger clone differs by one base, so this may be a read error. The CDR3 coding sequence is TGCGCCAGCAGCTCGGAACAGAACTACGAGCAGTACTTC. Amino acid sequence: CASSSEQNYEQYF. The chain has TRBV5-1 and TRBJ2-7; D unresolved. The CDR3 has 13 residues. Per the germline V gene, CDR1 is SGHRS and CDR2 is YFSETQ. Trimming stripped 3 bases from V and 3 bases from J, with 10 bases between.

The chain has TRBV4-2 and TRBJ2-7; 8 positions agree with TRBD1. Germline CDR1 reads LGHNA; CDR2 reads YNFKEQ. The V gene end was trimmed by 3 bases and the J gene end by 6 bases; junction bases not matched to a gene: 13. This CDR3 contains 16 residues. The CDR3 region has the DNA TGTGCCAGCAGCCACTCTCTAGGACAGGGAATCGGCGAGCAGTACTTC. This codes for CASSHSLGQGIGEQYF.